This entry lists 14 T cell receptor beta chains sequenced from one sample in a study of regulatory T cells in long-lasting Graves disease. Combining iRepertoire HTBI primers with Arm-PCR of CDR3 regions, the authors built TCR beta libraries. TCRdb reanalysed the multiplex PCR reads using MiXCR and keeps one entry per CDR3 protein. The sample lists fewer than 450,000 distinct CDR3 sequences, less than 25% occurring once. The time point here: persistent/refractory GD, antithyroid drugs over 5 years with positive TRAb. PBMC RNA was the source of the TCR library. This sample comprised peripheral blood mononuclear cells (PBMCs), obtained when the disease was refractory, from a patient treated with antithyroid drugs. The receptor source for this set is a female donor with Graves disease.

This clonotype was recorded many times. CDR3 DNA: TGTGCCAGCAGCTTATATTCCAGCCGGAATTCACCCCTCCACTTT. Translation gives CASSLYSSRNSPLHF. The genes are TRBV7-2 and TRBJ1-6; D gene uncertain. CDR1 is SGHTA, CDR2 FQGNSA, per germline. Trimming took off 2 bases at V and 7 bases at J, with 12 bases between the two ends. The CDR3 consists of 15 residues.

This clonotype occurred many times. The chain combines TRBV2 with TRBJ2-5, with 10 bases identical to TRBD2. Unmatched junction bases numbered 8, after V lost 11 bases and J lost 5 bases. The V gene's germline CDR1 is SNHLY and CDR2 FYNNEI. This CDR3 is 13 amino acids long. CDR3 in amino acids: CARASGRVETQYF. The CDR3 nucleotides are TGTGCCCGGGCTAGCGGGAGAGTGGAGACCCAGTACTTC.

A few counts support this clonotype. The V call is TRBV28, the J call TRBJ1-2, with 11 bases that match TRBD1. CDR3 length equals 16 residues. V shed 6 bases, J shed 5 bases, and the junction held 11 bases outside the gene matches. Germline V lookup: CDR1 MDHEN, CDR2 SYDVKM. The CDR3, as DNA: TGTGCCAGCAGCCCTAGGGGGGGACAGGGGGTTTATGGCTACACCTTC. Translating gives CASSPRGGQGVYGYTF.

This clonotype came up many times. J is TRBJ1-2 and V is TRBV28, with TRBD1 matching 8 bases. The CDR3 has 15 residues. Trimming at V came to 3 bases and at J to 7 bases, leaving 10 bases not matched to a gene. CDR1 and CDR2 (germline): MDHEN, SYDVKM. The CDR3 DNA reads as TGTGCCAGCAGTTTTGGAGGACAGGGTAATATTGGCTACACCTTC. Translation gives CASSFGGQGNIGYTF.

This clonotype has more than one count but fewer than ten. This rearrangement joins TRBV30 to TRBJ1-1, with D unresolved. V lost 8 bases and J 1 base, leaving 20 bases between the germline ends. This CDR3 has 15 residues. Germline assignment: CDR1 GTSNPN and CDR2 SVGIG (reference sequence). The CDR3 protein is CATSPAMGSNTEAFF. The CDR3 nucleotides are TGTGCCACGTCCCCAGCTATGGGGTCGAACACTGAAGCTTTCTTT. Based on the CDR3 plus reference TRBV30 and TRBJ1-1, the full variable domain is SQTIHQWPATLVQPVGSPLSLECTVEGTSNPNLYWYRQAAGRGLQLLFYSVGIGQISSEVPQNLSASRPQDRQFILSSKKLLLSDSGFYLCATSPAMGSNTEAFFGQGTRLTVV.

The chain combines TRBV19 with TRBJ1-1; no definite D call. CDR3 size: 15 residues. Looked up from germline, CDR1 is LNHDA and CDR2 is SQIVND (reference sequence). The V end was cut by 10 bases, the J end by 7 bases, with 25 bases between. The CDR3 here is CATISRPYEPDEAFF. The CDR3 DNA sequence: TGTGCCACCATCTCTCGCCCTTACGAACCCGATGAAGCTTTCTTT.

Many counts were recorded for this clonotype. The chain has TRBV29-1 and TRBJ1-2; D is perhaps TRBD1 (6 bases). CDR1 is SQVTM and CDR2 is ANQGSEA in the germline V gene. The CDR3 has 12 residues. Trimming pared 3 bases from V and 6 bases from J, leaving 11 bases between. Here the CDR3 DNA reads TGCAGCGTTGACCGGGGGGCACATGGCTACACCTTC. It encodes CSVDRGAHGYTF.

Comment on this clonotype: The junction departs from the called germline gene at one end, perhaps through a read error. This chain joins TRBV20-1 and TRBJ2-7, with 8 bases that match TRBD2. The CDR3 consists of 14 residues. The germline V gene has CDR1 DFQATT and CDR2 SNEGSKA (reference sequence). The CDR3 region has the DNA TGCAGTGCTAGAGTTAGCGGTGAAGGGGCGGGAGGACACTTC. Protein: CSARVSGEGAGGHF.

This clonotype was detected ten times or more. The chain employs TRBV5-1 and TRBJ1-5, with TRBD1 as a possible D gene (5 bases). Germline V gene lookup returns CDR1 SGHRS and CDR2 YFSETQ. Between the trimmed V and J ends, which lost 0 bases and 6 bases, there was a span of 10 bases. The CDR3 spans 14 residues. CDR3 DNA: TGCGCCAGCAGCTTGGGAGGGGTGGGTCAGCCCCAGCATTTT. Encoded protein: CASSLGGVGQPQHF.

This sequence joins TRBV29-1 and TRBJ2-7; 12 bases line up with TRBD2. Germline-derived CDR1 and CDR2 are SQVTM and ANQGSEA. V lost 4 bases, J lost 5 bases, and 6 bases stayed unmatched. CDR3 length: 14 residues. The DNA for the CDR3 is TGCAGCGTTGTGAGGACTAGCGGGAAAAACGAGCAGTACTTC. Its protein is CSVVRTSGKNEQYF.

V gene TRBV6-1 combines with J gene TRBJ1-1; D gene uncertain. With 5 bases removed from V and 0 bases from J, the gap between germline ends came to 13 bases. Germline V CDR1 and CDR2: MNHNS, SASEGT. CDR3 length: 15 amino acids. CDR3 region: CASSPSGRMNTEAFF. The CDR3 region has the DNA TGTGCCAGCAGTCCGAGCGGACGGATGAACACTGAAGCTTTCTTT.

This clonotype was observed many times. J is TRBJ1-5 and V is TRBV15; D unclear. The V end was cut by 3 bases, the J end by 0 bases, with 9 bases between. CDR3 length: 15 amino acids. Germline CDR1 reads LNHNV; CDR2 reads YYDKDF (reference sequence). CDR3 in DNA: TGTGCCACCAGCAGGAGGGTTGATAGCAATCAGCCCCAGCATTTT. Protein sequence: CATSRRVDSNQPQHF.

This clonotype was seen a handful of times. The chain joins TRBV30 to TRBJ2-7; D possibly uses TRBD1 or TRBD2 (5 bases each). Germline-derived CDR1 and CDR2 are GTSNPN and SVGIG (reference sequence). V lost 1 base to trimming and J lost 8 bases, with 15 bases between them. The CDR3 has 13 amino acids. The CDR3, as DNA: TGTGCCTGGAGTGGGGAGCGAGGGGCAAAGCAGTACTTC. The encoded protein is CAWSGERGAKQYF.

This clonotype was seen at least ten times. The V call is TRBV7-2, the J call TRBJ2-5; D not resolved. Germline V gene data show CDR1 as SGHTA and CDR2 as FQGNSA. This CDR3 contains 12 residues. Trimming cost V 0 bases and J 5 bases, with 4 bases left between them. As DNA, the CDR3 is TGTGCCAGCAGCTTAGCCAGGGAGACCCAGTACTTC. This codes for CASSLARETQYF.